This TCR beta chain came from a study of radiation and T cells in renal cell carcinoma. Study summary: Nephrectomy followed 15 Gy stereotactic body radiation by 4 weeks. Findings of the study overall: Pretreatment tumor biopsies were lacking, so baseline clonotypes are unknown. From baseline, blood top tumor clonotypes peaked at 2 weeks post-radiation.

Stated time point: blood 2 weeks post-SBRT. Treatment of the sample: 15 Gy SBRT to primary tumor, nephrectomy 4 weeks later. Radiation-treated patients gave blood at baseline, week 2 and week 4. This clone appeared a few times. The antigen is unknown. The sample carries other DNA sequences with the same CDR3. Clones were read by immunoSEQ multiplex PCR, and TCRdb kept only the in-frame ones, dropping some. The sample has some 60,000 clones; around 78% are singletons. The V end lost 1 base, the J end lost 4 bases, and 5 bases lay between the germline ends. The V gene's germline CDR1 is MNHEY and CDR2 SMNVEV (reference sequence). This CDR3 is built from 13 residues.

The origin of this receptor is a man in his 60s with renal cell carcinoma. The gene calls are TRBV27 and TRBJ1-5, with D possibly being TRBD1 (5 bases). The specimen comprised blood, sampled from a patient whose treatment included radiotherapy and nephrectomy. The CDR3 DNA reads TGTGCCAGCAGTTTATGGGGGAATCAGCCCCAGCATTTT. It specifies CASSLWGNQPQHF.